This TCR beta chain was obtained from a study of human T cells and chemical hapten exposure. The CDR3 has 14 residues. Germline V gene lookup returns CDR1 MNHEY and CDR2 SVGEGT. With 6 bases removed from V and 3 bases from J, the gap between germline ends came to 11 bases. Individual cDNA molecules (in the library) carried attached unique molecular identifiers. MiXCR, run by TCRdb on the RACE reads, gives a single entry per CDR3 protein. This table holds approximately 71,000 distinct CDR3 sequences, around 9.5% found once. This clonotype was observed many times. Stated time point: patch test 1, 2 weeks after DPC sensitization. Treatment denoted: therapeutic diphenylcyclopropenone sensitization with weekly scalp DPC.

The chain joins TRBV6-2 or TRBV6-3 to TRBJ1-4; TRBD1 might be the D (6 bases). The sequences come from whole blood, collected in connection with sensitization to the hapten diphenylcyclopropenone (DPC). This clonotype was obtained from a woman between 40 and 50 years old with alopecia areata. Some clones in this sample may be carry-over from other donors' samples. CDR3 DNA sequence: TGTGCCAGCAGCCCGACAGGCTCTAATGAAAAACTGTTTTTT. As protein: CASSPTGSNEKLFF.